The clone carrying this TCR beta chain was picked up a small number of times. Its antigen is still unknown. CDR1 and CDR2 (germline): SNHLY, FYNNEI. Trimming removed 6 bases at V and 4 bases at J, with 22 bases between. The CDR3 loop spans 16 amino acids. The sample belongs to a study of glioma-infiltrating T cells. Regarding the study as a whole: Only very few CDR3 sequences appeared in both tissue and blood. Gliomas, especially low-grade, showed above-expected tissue-blood divergence; non-neoplastic patients showed below.

The iRepertoire nested amplicon-rescue multiplex PCR amplified TCR alpha and beta CDR3s from RNA. Input was roughly 85-450 ng of tissue mRNA or PBMC total RNA. TCRdb redid the calling of the multiplex PCR reads with MiXCR, one entry per CDR3 protein. The sample carries approximately 90,000 distinct CDR3 sequences, about 25% recorded once. What was sequenced was glioma tissue, nonneoplastic brain tissue, or PBMCs (not recorded which). V gene TRBV2 combines with J gene TRBJ2-7, with D unclear. The clonotype was recovered from a human donor with low-grade glioma or glioblastoma, undergoing nonglioma brain surgery, or in good health (not recorded which). CDR3 amino acids: CASSANPGRLKYEQYF. The CDR3 DNA reads TGTGCCAGCAGCGCCAACCCCGGACGGCTAAAATACGAGCAGTACTTC.